This entry lists 8 T cell receptor beta chains sequenced from one sample in a study of graft-versus-host responses after intestinal transplantation (dated by TCRdb to the early 2020s). The library was prepared using the immunoSEQ multiplex PCR assay. Not all clones reach the TCRdb copy of this immuneACCESS table, which keeps in-frame sequences only. Checked studies attribute under half of the gap to unresolved V genes and leave the rest unexplained. This sample gives 98,000 or so clones in total; about 84% of them show up just once. Of the sample, around 1.4% is held by the ten largest clones. The input for sequencing was PBMCs, taken 255 days after intestinal transplant. The receptors come from a human patient who received an intestinal transplant, so some T cells may come from the graft donor.

V is TRBV25-1 and J is TRBJ2-2, with D tentatively TRBD1 (5 bases). The germline V and J ends were trimmed by 4 bases and 2 bases, with 11 bases remaining between them. The CDR3 has 15 amino acids. In germline, CDR1 is MGHDK, CDR2 SYGVNS. The DNA of the CDR3 is TGTGCCAGCAGTGGACACACAGGAAACACCGGGGAGCTGTTTTTT. Its protein product is CASSGHTGNTGELFF.

The rearrangement links TRBV5-6 to TRBJ1-6, with D unclear. The CDR3 is 15 amino acids. Trimming took off 4 bases at V and 2 bases at J, with 10 bases between the two ends. The V gene's germline CDR1 is SGHDT and CDR2 YYEEEE. This CDR3 reads CASSGNKAYNSPLHF. Written as DNA, the CDR3 is TGTGCCAGCAGCGGAAATAAGGCCTATAATTCACCCCTCCACTTT.

The CDR3 is CASSLEAGALNEKLFF. CDR3 in DNA: TGCGCCAGCAGCTTGGAAGCAGGGGCCTTGAATGAAAAACTGTTTTTT. The chain joins TRBV5-1 to TRBJ1-4, with D possibly being TRBD1 (6 bases). The CDR3 runs to 16 residues. Germline-derived CDR1 and CDR2 are SGHRS and YFSETQ. The ends were cut back, 0 bases at V and 5 bases at J, with 14 bases in the middle.

This chain joins TRBV11-1 and TRBJ2-3; tentative D call: TRBD1 (6 bases). This CDR3 spans 15 amino acids. Trimming shortened V by 5 bases and J by 2 bases, and 14 bases separated the two germline ends. The germline V gene has CDR1 SGHAT and CDR2 FQDESV (reference sequence). The CDR3: CASSLSVGATDTQYF. The CDR3 nucleotides read TGTGCCAGCAGCCTTTCCGTGGGGGCCACAGATACGCAGTATTTT.

The chain recombines TRBV21-1 with TRBJ1-1. TRBV21-1 is flagged as a pseudogene. This CDR3 comprises 13 residues. The CDR3 is CASSSVMGTEAFF. CDR3 DNA: TGTGCCAGCAGCTCAGTCATGGGCACTGAAGCTTTCTTT.

The chain has TRBV5-5 and TRBJ2-3, with TRBD1 identical over 8 bases. Germline values: CDR1 SGHKS, CDR2 YYEKEE (reference sequence). Trimming at V came to 2 bases and at J to 5 bases, leaving 10 bases not matched to a gene. The CDR3 is 16 amino acids. In DNA form, the CDR3 reads TGTGCCAGCAGCTTTTACAGGGGGATATTAGGAGATACGCAGTATTTT. Translation: CASSFYRGILGDTQYF.

The chain uses TRBV7-9 and TRBJ1-3; tentatively, D is TRBD1 (6 bases). CDR1 SEHNR and CDR2 FQNEAQ come from the germline V gene (reference sequence). This CDR3 contains 16 residues. With 5 bases removed from V and 2 bases from J, the gap between germline ends came to 16 bases. The DNA for the CDR3 is TGTGCCAGCAGCCTGTACGGGACACTTACTGGAAACACCATATATTTT. This translates into CASSLYGTLTGNTIYF.

The chain recombines TRBV9 with TRBJ2-1, with TRBD2 matching 11 bases. The germline V gene has CDR1 SGDLS and CDR2 YYNGEE. J was trimmed by 5 bases and V by 0 bases; bases with no gene match: 1. The CDR3 extends over 15 amino acids. The CDR3, as DNA: TGTGCCAGCAGCGTAGGACTAGCGGGAAACAATGAGCAGTTCTTC. This encodes CASSVGLAGNNEQFF.